The T cell receptor beta chain described here comes from a study of early T cells in non-severe SARS-CoV-2 infection. On the study more broadly: Unpaired chains resulted from sequencing bulk RNA of unsorted whole blood. Study results and caveats: Private and CD4 specificities were missed by VDJdb matching, which favored anti-spike CD8 responses.

Each cDNA molecule carried a unique molecular identifier. TCRdb used MiXCR to reprocess the 5' RACE reads, holding one entry per CDR3 protein. The sample shows about 64,000 distinct CDR3 sequences, 4.9% of them seen only once. There are many counts of this clonotype. Its antigen is currently unknown. V was pared by 4 bases and J by 3 bases, with 9 bases between. The CDR3 has 12 amino acids. CDR1 is DFQATT, CDR2 SNEGSKA, per germline (reference sequence). This chain uses TRBV20-1 with TRBJ1-2; D not certain. The sequenced sample was whole blood. The sequence came from an adult who was a healthcare worker with PCR-confirmed SARS-CoV-2 infection or an uninfected control (not recorded which). The CDR3 DNA reads as TGCAGTGCTAACGTAGAAGACTATGGCTACACCTTC. Translating gives CSANVEDYGYTF.